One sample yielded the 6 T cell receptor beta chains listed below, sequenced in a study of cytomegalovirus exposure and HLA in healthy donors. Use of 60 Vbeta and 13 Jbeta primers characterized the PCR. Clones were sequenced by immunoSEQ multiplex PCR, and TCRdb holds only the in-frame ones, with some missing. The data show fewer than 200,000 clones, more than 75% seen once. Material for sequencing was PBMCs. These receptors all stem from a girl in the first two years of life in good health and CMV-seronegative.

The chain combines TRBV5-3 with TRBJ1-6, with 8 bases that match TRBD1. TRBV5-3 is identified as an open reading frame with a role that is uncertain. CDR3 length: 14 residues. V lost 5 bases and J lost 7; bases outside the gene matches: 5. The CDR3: CARSPGGHNSPLHF. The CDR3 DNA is TGTGCCAGAAGTCCAGGGGGCCACAATTCACCCCTCCACTTT.

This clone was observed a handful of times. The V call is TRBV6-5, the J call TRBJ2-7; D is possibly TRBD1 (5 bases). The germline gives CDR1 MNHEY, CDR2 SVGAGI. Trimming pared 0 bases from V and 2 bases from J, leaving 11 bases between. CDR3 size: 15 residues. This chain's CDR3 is CASSYSKQGTYEQYF. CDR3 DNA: TGTGCCAGCAGTTACTCGAAGCAGGGAACCTACGAGCAGTACTTC.

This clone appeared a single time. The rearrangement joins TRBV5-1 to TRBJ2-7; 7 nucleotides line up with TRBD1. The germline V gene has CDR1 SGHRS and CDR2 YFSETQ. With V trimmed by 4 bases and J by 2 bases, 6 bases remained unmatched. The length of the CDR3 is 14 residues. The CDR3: CASSEGTDPYEQYF. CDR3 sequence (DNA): TGCGCCAGCAGCGAGGGGACAGATCCCTACGAGCAGTACTTC.

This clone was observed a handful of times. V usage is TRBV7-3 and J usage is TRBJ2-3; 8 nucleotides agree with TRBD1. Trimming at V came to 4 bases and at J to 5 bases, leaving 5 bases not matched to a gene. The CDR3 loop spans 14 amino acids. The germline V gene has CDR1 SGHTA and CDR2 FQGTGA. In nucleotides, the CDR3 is TGTGCCAGCAGCTCCACAGGGGGACTAGATACGCAGTATTTT. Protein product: CASSSTGGLDTQYF.

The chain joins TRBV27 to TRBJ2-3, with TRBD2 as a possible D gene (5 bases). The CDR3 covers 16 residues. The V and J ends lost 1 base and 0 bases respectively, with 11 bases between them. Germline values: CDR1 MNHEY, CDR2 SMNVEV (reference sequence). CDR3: CASSLFGIGSTDTQYF. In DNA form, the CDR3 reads TGTGCCAGCAGTTTATTCGGGATTGGAAGCACAGATACGCAGTATTTT.

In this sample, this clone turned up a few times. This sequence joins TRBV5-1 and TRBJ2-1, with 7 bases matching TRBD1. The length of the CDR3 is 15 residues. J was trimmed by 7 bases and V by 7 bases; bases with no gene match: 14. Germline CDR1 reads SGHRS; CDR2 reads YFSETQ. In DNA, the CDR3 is TGCGCCAGCCAACTAATACCGGGACAGCAGAATGAGCAGTTCTTC. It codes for CASQLIPGQQNEQFF.